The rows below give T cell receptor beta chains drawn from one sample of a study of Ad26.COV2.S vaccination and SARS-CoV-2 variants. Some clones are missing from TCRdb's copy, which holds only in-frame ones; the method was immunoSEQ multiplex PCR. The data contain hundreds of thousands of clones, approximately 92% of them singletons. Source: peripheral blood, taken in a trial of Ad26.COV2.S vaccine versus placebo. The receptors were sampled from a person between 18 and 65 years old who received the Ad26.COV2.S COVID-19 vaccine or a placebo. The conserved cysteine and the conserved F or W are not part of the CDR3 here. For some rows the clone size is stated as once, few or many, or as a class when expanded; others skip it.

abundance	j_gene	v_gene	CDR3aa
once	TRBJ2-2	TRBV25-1	ASSGYRVWSNTGELF
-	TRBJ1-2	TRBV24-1	ATSDSGPNYGYT
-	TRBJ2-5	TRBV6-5	ASSPRGGGGRTQY
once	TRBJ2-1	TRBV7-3	ASSVTGGNIIFGYNEQF
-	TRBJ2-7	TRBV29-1	SVGGADSYEQY
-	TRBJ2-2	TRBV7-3	ASSDRDRGGTGELF
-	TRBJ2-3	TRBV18	ASSPLPGQSSTDTQY
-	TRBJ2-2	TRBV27	ASSFRGPPGELF
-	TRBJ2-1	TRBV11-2	ASSFPDGANEQF
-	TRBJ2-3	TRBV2	ASSEPGGPDTQY
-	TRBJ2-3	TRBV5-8	ASSLKAGQKADTQY
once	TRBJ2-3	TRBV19	ASTGYGRGADTQY
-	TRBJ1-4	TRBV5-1	ASSVGGAATNEKLF
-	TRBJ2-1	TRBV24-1	ATSVSGQIYNEQF
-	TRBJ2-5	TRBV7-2	ASSSPSRETQY
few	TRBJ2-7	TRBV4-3	ASSQGVKWRGEPTYEQY
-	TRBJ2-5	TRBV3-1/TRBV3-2	ASSQGEQGPGETQY
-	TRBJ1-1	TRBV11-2	ASSPLTGPGEAF
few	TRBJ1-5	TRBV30	AWNRGSRQPQH
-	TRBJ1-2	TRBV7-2	ASSPYRDRVPYGYT
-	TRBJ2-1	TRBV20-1	SATDRGVYNEQF
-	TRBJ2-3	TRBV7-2	ASSLGGGARDTQY
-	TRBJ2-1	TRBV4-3	ASSQTDRGDNEQF
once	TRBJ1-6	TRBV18	ASSPGLADSPLH
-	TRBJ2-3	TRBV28	ASSSGILPDTQY
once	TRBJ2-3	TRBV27	ASRQGRADTQY
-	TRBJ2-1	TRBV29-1	SVSFGRKGTRNEQF
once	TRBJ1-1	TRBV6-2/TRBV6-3	ASSYAQGEAF
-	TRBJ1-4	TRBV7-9	ASSLQLGTNEKLF
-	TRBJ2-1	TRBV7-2	ASSLFAQNEQF
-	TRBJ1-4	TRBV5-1	ASSLGAGNEKLF
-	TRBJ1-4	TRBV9	ASSRDGRYEKLF
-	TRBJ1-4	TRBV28	ATKLRTRTPNEKLF
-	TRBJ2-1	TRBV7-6	ASSLGRNNEQF
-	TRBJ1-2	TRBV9	ASSGQVGGYT
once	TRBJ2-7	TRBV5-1	ASSSRTGTPYEQY
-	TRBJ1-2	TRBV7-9	ASSLGQASNYGYT
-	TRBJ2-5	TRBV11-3	ASSDSFGTWETQY
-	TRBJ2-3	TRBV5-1	ASSLTAGSSTDTQY
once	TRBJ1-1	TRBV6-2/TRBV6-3	ASSYRSENTEAF
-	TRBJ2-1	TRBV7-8	ASSPGTEQF
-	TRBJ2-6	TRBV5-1	ASSLGIGTGANVLT
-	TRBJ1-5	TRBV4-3	ASSQDPRGGNQPQH
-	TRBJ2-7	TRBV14	ASSGYSYEQY
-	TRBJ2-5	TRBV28	ASSTQTGGVETQY
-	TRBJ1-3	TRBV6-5	ASSFGQPAIGNTIY
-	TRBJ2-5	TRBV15	ATSRDPSGQETQY
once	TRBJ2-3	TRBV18	ASSPAGTSTDTQY
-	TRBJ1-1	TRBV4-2	ASSQVQGSDTEAF
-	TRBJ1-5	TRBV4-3	ASSRTGGSQPQH
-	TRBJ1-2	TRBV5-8	ASSRAGNYYGYT
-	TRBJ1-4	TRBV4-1	ASMPRVGADEKLF
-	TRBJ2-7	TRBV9	ASSQGAHTDEQY
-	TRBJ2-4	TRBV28	ASSFTGSGTKNIQY
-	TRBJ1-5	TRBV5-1	ASSFDSGTNSPQH
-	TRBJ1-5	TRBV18	ASSPRNQPQH
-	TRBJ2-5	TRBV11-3	ASSKESQGRETQY